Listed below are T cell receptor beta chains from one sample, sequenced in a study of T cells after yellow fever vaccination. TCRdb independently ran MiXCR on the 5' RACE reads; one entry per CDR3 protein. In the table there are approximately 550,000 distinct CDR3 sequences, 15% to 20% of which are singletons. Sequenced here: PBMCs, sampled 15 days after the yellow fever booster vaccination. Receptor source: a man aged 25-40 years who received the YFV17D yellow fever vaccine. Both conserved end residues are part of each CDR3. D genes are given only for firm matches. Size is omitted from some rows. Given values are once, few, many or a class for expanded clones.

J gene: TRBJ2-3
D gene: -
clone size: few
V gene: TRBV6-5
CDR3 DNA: TGTGCCAGCAGTTACGGACCTGCCACAGATACGCAGTATTTT
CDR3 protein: CASSYGPATDTQYF

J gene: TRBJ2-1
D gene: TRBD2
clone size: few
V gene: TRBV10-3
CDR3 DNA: TGTGCCATGGCGGGGGATAGCTCCTACAATGAGCAGTTCTTC
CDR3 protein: CAMAGDSSYNEQFF

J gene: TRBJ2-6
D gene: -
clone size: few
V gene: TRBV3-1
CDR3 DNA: TGTGCCAGCAGCCGGACGGGAGTATCTGGGGCCAACGTCCTGACTTTC
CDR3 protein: CASSRTGVSGANVLTF

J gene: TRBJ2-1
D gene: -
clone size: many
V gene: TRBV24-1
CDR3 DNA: TGTGCCACCAGTGATGCAACGAACCCTGGGGGGCAGTTCTTC
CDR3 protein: CATSDATNPGGQFF

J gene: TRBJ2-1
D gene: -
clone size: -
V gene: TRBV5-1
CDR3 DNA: TGCGCCAGCAGCTTGGCGGGGCCTGAGCAGTTCTTC
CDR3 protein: CASSLAGPEQFF

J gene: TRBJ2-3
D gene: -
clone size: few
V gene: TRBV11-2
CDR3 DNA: TGTGCCAGCAGTCGCAGGACGAGCCCCGTGAGCACAGATACGCAGTATTTT
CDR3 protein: CASSRRTSPVSTDTQYF

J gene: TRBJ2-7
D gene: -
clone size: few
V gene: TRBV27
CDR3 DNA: TGTGCCAGCACCGTCGTGTCGGGACCTCGACACGAGCAGTACTTC
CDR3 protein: CASTVVSGPRHEQYF

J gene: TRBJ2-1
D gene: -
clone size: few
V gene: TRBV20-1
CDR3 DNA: TGCAGTGCTAGTACCTCCAGGCTAGCTTCGACCTACAATGAGCAGTTCTTC
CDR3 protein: CSASTSRLASTYNEQFF

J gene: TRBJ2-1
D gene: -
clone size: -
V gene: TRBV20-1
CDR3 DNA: TGCAGTGCTAGAAAAGACCACGTGGAGCAGTTCTTC
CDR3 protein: CSARKDHVEQFF

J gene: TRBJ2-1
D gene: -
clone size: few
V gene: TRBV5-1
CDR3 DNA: TGCGCCAGCAGCTTGGGACAGTATGAGCAGTTCTTC
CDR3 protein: CASSLGQYEQFF

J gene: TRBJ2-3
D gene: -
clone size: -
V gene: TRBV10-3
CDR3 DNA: TGTGCCATCAGTGAGGTAGACAGAGGTACGCAGTATTTT
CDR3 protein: CAISEVDRGTQYF

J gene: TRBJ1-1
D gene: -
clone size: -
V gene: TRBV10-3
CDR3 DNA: TGTGCCATCACCCAGACAGGAACTGAAGCTTTCTTT
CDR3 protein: CAITQTGTEAFF

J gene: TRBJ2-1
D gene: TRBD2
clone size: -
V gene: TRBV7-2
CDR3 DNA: TGTGCCAGCAGCTTAGGAGCGGGAGGGGTCGGCAATGAGCAGTTCTTC
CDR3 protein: CASSLGAGGVGNEQFF

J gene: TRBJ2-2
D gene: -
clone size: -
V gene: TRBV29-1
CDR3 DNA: TGCAGCGTTGAGTACAGCGGGGAGCTGTTTTTT
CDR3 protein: CSVEYSGELFF

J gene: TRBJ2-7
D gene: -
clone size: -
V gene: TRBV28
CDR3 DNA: TGTGCCAGCAGTTTTTTGGACCGCCCCAGCTACGAGCAGTACTTC
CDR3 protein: CASSFLDRPSYEQYF

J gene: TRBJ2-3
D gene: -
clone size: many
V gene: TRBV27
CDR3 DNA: TGTGCCAGCAGTTTTCGAGTAGCGACCCCCACGCTGTATTTT
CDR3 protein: CASSFRVATPTLYF

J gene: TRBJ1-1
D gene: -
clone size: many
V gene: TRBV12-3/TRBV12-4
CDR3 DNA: TGTGCCAGCAGCAGACGGACAGAACAAACTGAAGCTTTCTTT
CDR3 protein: CASSRRTEQTEAFF

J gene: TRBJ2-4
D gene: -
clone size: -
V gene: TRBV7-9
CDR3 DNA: TGTGCCAGCAGCTTAGGGCAAAGCTCCATCAAAAACATTCAGTACTTC
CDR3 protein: CASSLGQSSIKNIQYF

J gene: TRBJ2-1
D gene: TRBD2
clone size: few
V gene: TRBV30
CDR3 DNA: TGTGCCTGGAGAAGAGCGGGAGGGCCCAATGAGCAGTTCTTC
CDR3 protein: CAWRRAGGPNEQFF

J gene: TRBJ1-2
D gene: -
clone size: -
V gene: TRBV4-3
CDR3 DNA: TGCGCCAGCAGCCAAGATTTGGTCTTTGGCTACACCTTC
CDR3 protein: CASSQDLVFGYTF

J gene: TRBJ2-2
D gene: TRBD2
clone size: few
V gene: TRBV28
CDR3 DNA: TGTGCCAGCAGCCCCGGGGTAGCGGGAGGCGGGGAGCTGTTTTTT
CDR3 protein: CASSPGVAGGGELFF

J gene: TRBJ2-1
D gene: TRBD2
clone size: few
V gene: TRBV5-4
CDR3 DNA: TGTGCCAGCACCTTACCCGGGAGGGCCTACAATGAGCAGTTCTTC
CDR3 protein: CASTLPGRAYNEQFF

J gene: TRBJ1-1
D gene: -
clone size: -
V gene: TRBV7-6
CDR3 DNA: TGTGCCAGCAGCCAATCAGTCAACACTGAAGCTTTCTTT
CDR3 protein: CASSQSVNTEAFF

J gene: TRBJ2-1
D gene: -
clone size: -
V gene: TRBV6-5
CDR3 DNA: TGTGCCAGCAGTTATGGGTCGGGATGGGTCCATGAGCAGTTCTTC
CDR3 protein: CASSYGSGWVHEQFF

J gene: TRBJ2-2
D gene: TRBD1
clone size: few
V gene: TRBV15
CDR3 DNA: TGTGCCACATCCGGGTTAGCACAGGGGGCTAACGGGGAGCTGTTTTTT
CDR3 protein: CATSGLAQGANGELFF

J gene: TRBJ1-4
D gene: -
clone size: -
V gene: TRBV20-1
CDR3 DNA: TGCAGTGCTAGTCCGTCGGGACGGTATGAAAAACTGTTTTTT
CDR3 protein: CSASPSGRYEKLFF

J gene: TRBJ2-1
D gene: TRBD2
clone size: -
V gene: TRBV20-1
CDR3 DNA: TGCAGTGCAGAAGGGACTAGCTCCTACAATGAGCAGTTCTTC
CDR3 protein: CSAEGTSSYNEQFF

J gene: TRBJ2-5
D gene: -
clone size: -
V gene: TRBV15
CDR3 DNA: TGTGCCACCAGCAGAGAAATCCAAGAGACCCAGTACTTC
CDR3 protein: CATSREIQETQYF

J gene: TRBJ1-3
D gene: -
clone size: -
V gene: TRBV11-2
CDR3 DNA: TGTGCCAGCAGCCCGCAACAGGGCTTAGGAAACACCATATATTTT
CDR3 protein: CASSPQQGLGNTIYF

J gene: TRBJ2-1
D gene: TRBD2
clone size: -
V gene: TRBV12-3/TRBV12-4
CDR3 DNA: TGTGCCTTCAGTTTGCAACTAGCGGGCAACGGGAGCAATGAGCAGTTCTTC
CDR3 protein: CAFSLQLAGNGSNEQFF

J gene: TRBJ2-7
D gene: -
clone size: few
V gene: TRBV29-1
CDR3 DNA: TGCAGCGTTGAAGGTGGGACTCAGAGCTCCTACGAGCAGTACTTC
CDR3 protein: CSVEGGTQSSYEQYF

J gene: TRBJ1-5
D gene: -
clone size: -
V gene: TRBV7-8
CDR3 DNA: TGTGCCAGCAGCTCGGAGGGTGGGGTTCAGCCCCAGCATTTT
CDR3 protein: CASSSEGGVQPQHF

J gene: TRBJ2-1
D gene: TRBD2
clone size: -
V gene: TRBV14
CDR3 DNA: TGTGCCAGCAGCCGCGTGAGCGGGGGGGAGCAGTTCTTC
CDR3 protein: CASSRVSGGEQFF

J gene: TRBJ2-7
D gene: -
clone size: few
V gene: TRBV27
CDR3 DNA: TGTGCCAGCAGTTTGAGGGGGGGAGGGTCCTACGAGCAGTACTTC
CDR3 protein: CASSLRGGGSYEQYF

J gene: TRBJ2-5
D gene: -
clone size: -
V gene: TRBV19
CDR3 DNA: TGTGCCAGTACCATCCGGCCCGGAGAGACCCAGTACTTC
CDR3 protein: CASTIRPGETQYF

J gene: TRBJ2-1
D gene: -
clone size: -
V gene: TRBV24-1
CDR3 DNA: TGTGCCACCAGTGATTTGACAGCAAATGAGCAGTTCTTC
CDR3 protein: CATSDLTANEQFF

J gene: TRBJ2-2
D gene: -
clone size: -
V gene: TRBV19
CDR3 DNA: TGTGCCACTCGTGGGGCCGGTAGCGCCGGGGAGCTGTTTTTT
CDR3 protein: CATRGAGSAGELFF

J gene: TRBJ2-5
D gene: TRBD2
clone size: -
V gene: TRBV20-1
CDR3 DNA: TGCAGTGCCCCCGCCTTTCCCGGGACTAGCGGGGCAGAGACCCAGTACTTC
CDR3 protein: CSAPAFPGTSGAETQYF

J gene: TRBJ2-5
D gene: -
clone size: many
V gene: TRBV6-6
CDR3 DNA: TGTGCCAGCAGTTCAGACGGGACCCAGTACTTC
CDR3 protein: CASSSDGTQYF

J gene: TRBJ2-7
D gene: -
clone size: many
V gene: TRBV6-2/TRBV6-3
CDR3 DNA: TGTGCCAGCAGTCATGGGGGCGAGCAGTACTTC
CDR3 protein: CASSHGGEQYF

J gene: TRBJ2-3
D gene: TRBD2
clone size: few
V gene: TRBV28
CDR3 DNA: TGTGCCAGCAGTTTACCCTTCCGACTAGCGGGAGGGCTTGTAGTCGCAGATACGCAGTATTTT
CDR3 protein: CASSLPFRLAGGLVVADTQYF

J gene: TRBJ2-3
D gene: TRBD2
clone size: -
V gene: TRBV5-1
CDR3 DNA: TGCGCCAGCAACCCTACTAGCGGGAGTACAACAGATACGCAGTATTTT
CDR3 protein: CASNPTSGSTTDTQYF

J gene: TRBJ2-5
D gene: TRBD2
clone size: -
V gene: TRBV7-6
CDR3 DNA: TGTGCCAGCAGCTCCACGCGGACTAGCGGGGTAGAGACCCAGTACTTC
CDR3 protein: CASSSTRTSGVETQYF

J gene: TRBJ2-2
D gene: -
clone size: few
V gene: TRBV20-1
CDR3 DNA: TGCAGTGCTAGGAGGGGAGGCTCGAACACCGGGGAGCTGTTTTTT
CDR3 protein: CSARRGGSNTGELFF